A single sample gave rise to the 11 T cell receptor beta chains below, sequenced in a study of blood T cell repertoires in COVID-19. Produced via immunoSEQ multiplex PCR; TCRdb's table is partial and in-frame only. Of about 490,000 clones detected, approximately 85% appear once; the ten largest clones hold approximately 2.9%. Sequenced: peripheral blood. The receptors were gathered from a human donor in a cohort sampled during active COVID-19.

The chain has TRBV2 and TRBJ2-7; no firm D call. The germline V gene encodes CDR1 SNHLY and CDR2 FYNNEI. The CDR3 spans 13 residues. Trimming removed 5 bases at V and 2 bases at J, with 10 bases between. In DNA form, the CDR3 reads TGTGCCAGCAGTCTGGGCAGTCCCTACGAGCAGTACTTC. Its translation: CASSLGSPYEQYF.

This sequence joins TRBV5-6 and TRBJ2-5; D unclear. Between the trimmed V and J ends, which lost 0 bases and 5 bases, there was a span of 5 bases. The germline V gene encodes CDR1 SGHDT and CDR2 YYEEEE. This CDR3 comprises 12 residues. CDR3 coding DNA: TGTGCCAGCAGCTTGGATATTGAGACCCAGTACTTC. It encodes CASSLDIETQYF.

The genes are TRBV27 and TRBJ1-1; D unclear. Trimming left V 5 bases short and J 0 bases short, with 19 bases between. Per the germline V gene, CDR1 is MNHEY and CDR2 is SMNVEV (reference sequence). The CDR3 extends over 17 amino acids. The DNA of the CDR3 is TGTGCCAGCAGTCGACGTTACAGTTCCTCCATGAACACTGAAGCTTTCTTT. Translating it yields CASSRRYSSSMNTEAFF.

V and J are TRBV10-3 and TRBJ2-3; 8 nucleotides align to TRBD2. Germline-derived CDR1 and CDR2 are ENHRY and SYGVKD. This CDR3 is built from 16 residues. V lost 4 bases, J lost 4 bases, and 10 bases stayed unmatched. The CDR3 spells CAISAPSGSWSDTQYF. DNA for the CDR3: TGTGCCATCAGTGCCCCGAGCGGGAGTTGGTCAGATACGCAGTATTTT.

The V and J genes are TRBV5-8 and TRBJ2-1; D might be TRBD2 (5 bases). The ends were cut back, 1 base at V and 5 bases at J, with 10 bases in the middle. Germline assignment: CDR1 SGHTS and CDR2 YDEGEE. The CDR3 has 14 residues. The CDR3 DNA is TGTGCCAGCAGCTTGAGTGGGGAGCACAATGAGCAGTTCTTC. This codes for CASSLSGEHNEQFF.

V and J are TRBV7-3 and TRBJ2-1, with TRBD1 matching 7 bases. V was pared by 5 bases and J by 9 bases, with 7 bases of the junction left unmatched. Germline V gene data show CDR1 as SGHTA and CDR2 as FQGTGA. The CDR3 is 13 residues long. Written as DNA, the CDR3 is TGTGCCAGCAGCAGACAGGGAACGGGTGAGCAGTTCTTC. It translates to CASSRQGTGEQFF. The full variable domain, with the rest looked up from reference TRBV7-3 and TRBJ2-1, is GAGVSQTPSNKVTEKGKYVELRCDPISGHTALYWYRQSLGQGPEFLIYFQGTGAADDSGLPNDRFFAVRPEGSVSTLKIQRTERGDSAVYLCASSRQGTGEQFFGPGTRLTVL.

The rearrangement links TRBV30 to TRBJ2-3; D is possibly TRBD1 (7 bases). Germline V gene data show CDR1 as GTSNPN and CDR2 as SVGIG (reference sequence). This CDR3 is 15 amino acids long. V lost 3 bases and J lost 3, with 16 bases in between. The CDR3: CAWSDRDFRTDTQYF. The CDR3 bases are TGTGCCTGGAGCGACAGGGACTTTCGGACAGATACGCAGTATTTT.

The chain employs TRBV12-3 or TRBV12-4 and TRBJ2-2; 7 bases are shared with TRBD1. The length of the CDR3 is 13 residues. Losses at the gene ends were 10 bases for V and 6 bases for J; bases not matched to a gene: 8. CDR3 residues: CATAVTGPGELFF. The CDR3 DNA reads as TGTGCCACCGCGGTGACAGGGCCCGGGGAGCTGTTTTTT.

This sequence joins TRBV19 and TRBJ1-2; D possibly corresponds to TRBD1 (6 bases). Trimming cost V 7 bases and J 8 bases, with 17 bases left between them. This CDR3 contains 13 residues. Per the germline V gene, CDR1 is LNHDA and CDR2 is SQIVND (reference sequence). CDR3 DNA sequence: TGTGCCAGTATGTTCAACAGGGAAGACGGCTACACCTTC. Protein: CASMFNREDGYTF. The full variable domain, its missing parts supplied by reference TRBV19 and TRBJ1-2, is DGGITQSPKYLFRKEGQNVTLSCEQNLNHDAMYWYRQDPGQGLRLIYYSQIVNDFQKGDIAEGYSVSREKKESFPLTVTSAQKNPTAFYLCASMFNREDGYTFGSGTRLTVV.

This clone has just one count. The V and J genes are TRBV28 and TRBJ2-4, with TRBD2 as a possible D gene (6 bases). Looked up from germline, CDR1 is MDHEN and CDR2 is SYDVKM. V lost 4 bases, J lost 5 bases, and 6 bases lay in between. This CDR3 region has 12 residues. The CDR3 reads CASSWGENIQYF. Here the CDR3 DNA reads TGTGCCAGCAGTTGGGGGGAAAACATTCAGTACTTC.

V is TRBV13 and J is TRBJ2-1, with 9 bases lining up with TRBD2. The CDR3 totals 16 residues. Unmatched junction bases numbered 8, after V lost 2 bases and J lost 6 bases. Germline V gene lookup returns CDR1 PRHDT and CDR2 FYEKMQ (reference sequence). This CDR3 is CASSLIRGRATNEQFF. The CDR3 DNA reads as TGTGCCAGCAGCTTAATCCGCGGGAGGGCCACCAATGAGCAGTTCTTC. The variable domain in full, completed from reference TRBV13 and TRBJ2-1, reads AAGVIQSPRHLIKEKRETATLKCYPIPRHDTVYWYQQGPGQDPQFLISFYEKMQSDKGSIPDRFSAQQFSDYHSELNMSSLELGDSALYFCASSLIRGRATNEQFFGPGTRLTVL.